Sequencing of this T cell receptor beta chain was carried out in a study of CD8+ T cells in alopecia areata. Study-wide points: Lesional scalp displayed greater clonality than normal scalp, most notably in alopecia totalis/universalis. Shared TCR sequences were less clear between patients than in mice, possibly partly from HLA diversity.

On this clone: Its antigen is unknown.

The CDR3 has 13 amino acids. Trimming removed 0 bases from V and 5 bases from J, with 9 bases in between. Per germline, CDR1 SGHDT and CDR2 YYEEEE. cDNA prepared by RNA extraction and subsequent reverse transcription served as the template for sequencing. The table came from immunoSEQ multiplex PCR; TCRdb's copy has only in-frame clones and leaves some out. The top ten hold around 54% of the sample, which has tens of thousands of clones, about 44% seen once. Patients with alopecia areata provided lesional scalp punch biopsies as well as peripheral blood. It was from PBMCs that CD4+ and CD8+ T cells were sorted.

V gene TRBV5-6 combines with J gene TRBJ2-7; D unresolved. The specimen was NKG2D-low CD8+ T cells sorted from blood. The receptor was isolated from a human donor with alopecia areata. The CDR3 is CASSLVGVDEQYF. For the CDR3, the DNA is TGTGCCAGCAGCTTGGTCGGAGTCGACGAGCAGTACTTC. Variable domain in full (rest from reference TRBV5-6 and TRBJ2-7): DAGVTQSPTHLIKTRGQQVTLRCSPKSGHDTVSWYQQALGQGPQFIFQYYEEEERQRGNFPDRFSGHQFPNYSSELNVNALLLGDSALYLCASSLVGVDEQYFGPGTRLTVT.